This T cell receptor beta chain was obtained from a study of cytotoxic CD8 clonotypes in ibrutinib-treated CLL. The study, taken as a whole, reports: Progressing and sustained-remission patients had different sampling times.

Depth targeted 1 in 200,000 to 1 in 1 million T cells, averaging approximately 9.9x coverage per clonotype. Repertoires were generated with immunoSEQ multiplex PCR, while TCRdb's copy carries only in-frame clones and drops some. In the table there are 150,000 or so clones, about 75% of which are singletons. V was shortened by 0 bases and J by 6 bases, with 16 bases between the two germline ends. The germline CDR1 and CDR2 sequences are SGHRS and YFSETQ. The CDR3 loop spans 16 amino acids. With regard to this clone: Its antigen is unknown.

The source material was PBMCs, sampled after 24 months of ibrutinib treatment. This clonotype was obtained from a human donor with chronic lymphocytic leukemia. The V and J genes are TRBV5-1 and TRBJ2-1; no definite D call. The CDR3 reads CASSLGGVLRINEQFF. Here the CDR3 DNA reads TGCGCCAGCAGCTTGGGCGGCGTTCTTAGGATCAATGAGCAGTTCTTC. The entire variable domain, with the rest obtained from reference TRBV5-1 and TRBJ2-1, is as follows: KAGVTQTPRYLIKTRGQQVTLSCSPISGHRSVSWYQQTPGQGLQFLFEYFSETQRNKGNFPGRFSGRQFSNSRSEMNVSTLELGDSALYLCASSLGGVLRINEQFFGPGTRLTVL.